The clone carrying this T cell receptor beta chain was observed a few times. No antigen is known for it. The data were taken from a study of cytomegalovirus exposure and HLA in healthy donors. The study's findings and limits: As a later analysis showed, a missense DCLRE1C variant was linked to trimming of TCR beta V- and J-genes. Altogether, some 170 TCR beta chains were recorded as cytomegalovirus-associated.

Germline V lookup: CDR1 SGHRS, CDR2 YFSETQ. V was clipped by 5 bases and J by 1 base; unmatched bases: 0. The CDR3 is 15 residues long. With 60 Vbeta and 13 Jbeta primers, the PCR was carried out. Measured with immunoSEQ multiplex PCR; TCRdb has only the in-frame clones, and not every one. This table has 200,000 to 250,000 clones, approximately 82% appearing once. Sequenced material: PBMCs. The receptor was derived from a man in his late teens or twenties in good health and CMV-seronegative. V usage is TRBV5-1 and J usage is TRBJ2-3; 14 positions agree with TRBD2. In DNA, the CDR3 is TGCGCCAGCAGGGGACTAGCGGGAGGCACAGATACGCAGTATTTT. It translates to CASRGLAGGTDTQYF. The variable domain in full, with the rest retrieved from reference TRBV5-1 and TRBJ2-3, is KAGVTQTPRYLIKTRGQQVTLSCSPISGHRSVSWYQQTPGQGLQFLFEYFSETQRNKGNFPGRFSGRQFSNSRSEMNVSTLELGDSALYLCASRGLAGGTDTQYFGPGTRLTVL.